What follows are 23 T cell receptor beta chains derived from one specimen sequenced in a study of vaccination effects on CD4 cells after COVID-19. No antigen has been assigned to these receptors. Generated by immunoSEQ multiplex PCR, the TCRdb table keeps only in-frame clones and is missing some. Of about 37,000 clones in the sample, approximately 74% were seen once. Scientists isolated CD4+ T cells after a roughly ten-day culture period ended. The source was CD4+ T cells from PBMCs cultured without peptide, collected before COVID-19 vaccination. The receptor set was obtained from a human donor who received a COVID-19 vaccine.

CDR3 nucleotides: TGTGCCAGCAGCCAAGTTCTGTGGGGCACTGAAGCTTTCTTT. Protein product: CASSQVLWGTEAFF. The V gene is TRBV4-2, the J gene TRBJ1-1; D remains ambiguous. This CDR3 region has 14 residues. Germline V lookup: CDR1 LGHNA, CDR2 YNFKEQ. V shed 1 base and J shed 4 bases, with 10 bases lying between them.

A few counts support this clone. This chain connects TRBV27 to TRBJ1-2; 8 positions agree with TRBD1. The CDR3 has 15 amino acids. Looked up from germline, CDR1 is MNHEY and CDR2 is SMNVEV (reference sequence). The V gene end was trimmed by 5 bases and the J gene end by 2 bases; junction bases not matched to a gene: 7. The CDR3 nucleotides read TGTGCCAGCAGTCCCAGGACAGGGAAAAACTATGGCTACACCTTC. It is translated as CASSPRTGKNYGYTF.

V gene TRBV7-2 combines with J gene TRBJ1-2, with D possibly TRBD1 on 6 matching bases. Germline loops: CDR1 SGHTA, CDR2 FQGNSA. This CDR3 has 13 amino acids. Trimming stripped 4 bases from V and 2 bases from J, with 8 bases between. The chain's CDR3 is CASSSQGNYGYTF. In nucleotides, the CDR3 is TGTGCCAGCAGCTCCCAGGGGAACTATGGCTACACCTTC.

This chain uses TRBV7-2 with TRBJ1-2; TRBD1 might be the D (5 bases). Per the germline V gene, CDR1 is SGHTA and CDR2 is FQGNSA. CDR3 size: 14 residues. Trimming took 5 bases from V and 2 from J, leaving 12 bases between them. CDR3: CASSQSRGNYGYTF. CDR3 bases: TGTGCCAGCAGCCAAAGCCGGGGGAACTATGGCTACACCTTC.

The chain has TRBV6-2 or TRBV6-3 and TRBJ1-1; D gene ambiguous. The CDR3 totals 14 residues. The V end was cut by 2 bases, the J end by 5 bases, with 12 bases between. The V gene's germline CDR1 is MNHEY and CDR2 SVGEGT. This CDR3 reads CASSYGRMGTEAFF. Written as DNA, the CDR3 is TGTGCCAGCAGTTACGGACGGATGGGGACTGAAGCTTTCTTT.

V usage is TRBV5-1 and J usage is TRBJ1-3, with D uncertain. Germline values: CDR1 SGHRS, CDR2 YFSETQ. The V end lost 0 bases, the J end lost 2 bases, and 9 bases lay between the germline ends. The CDR3 runs 15 residues. The CDR3 is CASSLGTAAGNTIYF. The CDR3 nucleotides are TGCGCCAGCAGCTTGGGGACGGCCGCTGGAAACACCATATATTTT.

V and J are TRBV6-2 or TRBV6-3 and TRBJ2-5; no reliable D call. There are 12 residues in the CDR3. Looked up from germline, CDR1 is MNHEY and CDR2 is SVGEGT. Trimming removed 2 bases from V and 2 bases from J, with 3 bases in between. CDR3 sequence: CASSYGQETQYF. Here the CDR3 DNA reads TGTGCCAGCAGTTACGGGCAAGAGACCCAGTACTTC.

In its sample, this clone was seen a few times. The chain couples TRBV12-5 to TRBJ1-6; possible D gene TRBD1, 5 bases. Germline CDR1 reads LGHNT; CDR2 reads FRNRAP. V was trimmed by 5 bases and J by 6 bases, leaving 8 bases between them. The CDR3 runs 13 residues. The CDR3 DNA follows: TGTGCTAGTGGTGCGGGGCTTAATTCACCCCTCCACTTT. It translates to CASGAGLNSPLHF.

This chain connects TRBV11-2 to TRBJ2-2; 11 positions agree with TRBD2. V lost 1 base and J lost 3; bases outside the gene matches: 7. Germline CDR1 reads SGHAT; CDR2 reads FQNNGV. The CDR3 loop spans 18 amino acids. The CDR3 bases are TGTGCCAGCAGCTTAGGGCGGCTAGCGGGGGGATACACCGGGGAGCTGTTTTTT. Translated: CASSLGRLAGGYTGELFF.

This sequence joins TRBV2 and TRBJ2-5; 9 bases align to TRBD1. This CDR3 has 15 amino acids. CDR1 and CDR2 from the germline V gene are SNHLY and FYNNEI. The V gene end was trimmed by 5 bases and the J gene end by 6 bases; junction bases not matched to a gene: 10. The CDR3 spells CASSFDRGAIQTQYF. The CDR3 DNA reads as TGTGCCAGCAGTTTTGACAGGGGGGCGATTCAGACCCAGTACTTC.

This clone was observed a handful of times. V is TRBV21-1 and J is TRBJ2-3. TRBV21-1 is a recognized pseudogene. The CDR3 loop spans 13 amino acids. The CDR3: CASRGIGTDTQYF. DNA for the CDR3: TGTGCCAGCAGGGGTATCGGAACAGATACGCAGTATTTT.

The chain recombines TRBV2 with TRBJ1-3; unclear D gene. The CDR3 spans 14 residues. Per germline, CDR1 SNHLY and CDR2 FYNNEI. V lost 4 bases and J 4 bases, leaving 11 bases between the germline ends. The CDR3 spells CASSGTRSGNTIYF. For the CDR3, the DNA is TGTGCCAGCAGTGGGACCAGGTCCGGAAACACCATATATTTT.

V usage is TRBV4-3 and J usage is TRBJ1-1; unclear D gene. With 0 bases removed from V and 10 bases from J, the gap between germline ends came to 9 bases. Germline CDR1 reads LGHNA; CDR2 reads YSLEER. This CDR3 has 12 residues. CDR3 sequence: CASSQEGAGAFF. CDR3 DNA sequence: TGCGCCAGCAGCCAAGAGGGAGCTGGAGCTTTCTTT.

V usage is TRBV19 and J usage is TRBJ2-3, with 7 nucleotides matching TRBD1. J gave up 6 bases and V 8 bases, and 11 bases lay outside the gene matches. The CDR3 extends over 14 amino acids. Per the germline V gene, CDR1 is LNHDA and CDR2 is SQIVND (reference sequence). CDR3 sequence: CASEDRRLLDTQYF. CDR3 DNA sequence: TGTGCCAGTGAGGACAGGCGGCTGCTGGATACGCAGTATTTT.

The chain has TRBV9 and TRBJ2-5; 8 bases are a match to TRBD2. The V segment lost 4 bases and the J segment 5 bases; nucleotides outside the gene matches: 10. Per the germline V gene, CDR1 is SGDLS and CDR2 is YYNGEE. CDR3 length: 15 amino acids. The CDR3 loop is CASSPEGLAGETQYF. CDR3 DNA sequence: TGTGCCAGCAGCCCAGAAGGACTAGCCGGCGAGACCCAGTACTTC.

The J gene is TRBJ1-6, the V gene TRBV25-1, with 7 nucleotides matching TRBD1. This CDR3 is 15 amino acids long. V was clipped by 6 bases and J by 8 bases; unmatched bases: 10. Germline CDR1 and CDR2: MGHDK and SYGVNS. The CDR3 region is CASRPRDRPYSPLHF. The CDR3 bases are TGTGCCAGCAGACCCCGGGACAGACCTTATTCACCCCTCCACTTT.

The chain couples TRBV5-4 to TRBJ1-2; 9 positions match TRBD1. Per germline, CDR1 SGHNT and CDR2 YYREEE (reference sequence). Germline trimming cut 5 bases from V and 4 bases from J; bases unmatched to any gene: 6. The CDR3 contains 14 residues. This chain's CDR3 is CASRRTGGGYGYTF. In DNA, the CDR3 is TGTGCCAGCAGAAGAACAGGGGGCGGCTATGGCTACACCTTC. The full variable domain, completed using reference TRBV5-4 and TRBJ1-2, is ETGVTQSPTHLIKTRGQQVTLRCSSQSGHNTVSWYQQALGQGPQFIFQYYREEENGRGNFPPRFSGLQFPNYSSELNVNALELDDSALYLCASRRTGGGYGYTFGSGTRLTVV.

V usage is TRBV5-1 and J usage is TRBJ1-1, with 11 bases aligning to TRBD1. With 2 bases clipped from V and 12 bases from J, the junction kept 12 bases outside the gene matches. This CDR3 has 15 residues. Germline CDR1 reads SGHRS; CDR2 reads YFSETQ. For the CDR3, the DNA is TGCGCCAGCAGCTTTGGCATCCCCGGGACAGGGGGAACTTTCTTT. Translated: CASSFGIPGTGGTFF.

This chain connects TRBV28 to TRBJ1-2; D unresolved. The germline gives CDR1 MDHEN, CDR2 SYDVKM. CDR3 length: 12 residues. The V gene lost 2 bases and the J gene lost 8 bases, with 9 bases spanning the gap. The CDR3 DNA sequence: TGTGCCAGCAGTTTACGGGGATACGGCTACACCTTC. Translation gives CASSLRGYGYTF.

This clone was seen only a few times. The chain joins TRBV21-1 to TRBJ1-5. TRBV21-1 constitutes a pseudogene. CDR3 length: 14 amino acids. DNA for the CDR3: TGTGCCAGCAGCGGGGGGGTGAGCAATCAGCCCCAGCATTTT. This encodes CASSGGVSNQPQHF.

The genes are TRBV11-1 and TRBJ2-4; 7 bases align to TRBD2. The CDR3 is 14 amino acids. Trimming took 4 bases from V and 6 from J; bases not matched to a gene: 6. Looked up from germline, CDR1 is SGHAT and CDR2 is FQDESV (reference sequence). The CDR3 DNA follows: TGTGCCAGCAGCTCTGGACTAGTGGGAAACATTCAGTACTTC. This codes for CASSSGLVGNIQYF. The whole variable domain, filled in from reference TRBV11-1 and TRBJ2-4, reads EAEVAQSPRYKITEKSQAVAFWCDPISGHATLYWYRQILGQGPELLVQFQDESVVDDSQLPKDRFSAERLKGVDSTLKIQPAELGDSAMYLCASSSGLVGNIQYFGAGTRLSVL.

The chain is built from TRBV5-6 and TRBJ1-1; a weak D match, TRBD1 (5 bases). V gave up 4 bases and J gave up 9 bases, with 13 bases separating them. The CDR3 consists of 12 residues. Per the germline V gene, CDR1 is SGHDT and CDR2 is YYEEEE. The CDR3: CASSPPGGKAFF. The CDR3 bases are TGTGCCAGCAGCCCCCCGGGGGGGAAAGCTTTCTTT.

The CDR3 region is CASSLGQATIYEQYF. CDR3 coding DNA: TGTGCCAGCAGCTTAGGACAGGCTACGATCTACGAGCAGTACTTC. V and J are TRBV7-9 and TRBJ2-7; weak D call: TRBD1 (6 bases). The CDR3 covers 15 residues. V was trimmed by 1 base and J by 3 bases, leaving 13 bases between them. From germline, CDR1 is SEHNR and CDR2 FQNEAQ (reference sequence).